The 10 T cell receptor beta chains below all came from one sample that was sequenced in a study of cytomegalovirus exposure and HLA in healthy donors. The PCR contained 60 Vbeta and 13 Jbeta primers. TCRdb keeps only in-frame clones here, not all; method: immunoSEQ multiplex PCR. The data show around 100,000 clones, around 77% seen once. The sequenced sample was PBMCs. The receptors originated from a woman aged 25 to 45 in good health and CMV-seropositive.

This clone was seen more than once but under ten times. This chain uses TRBV2 with TRBJ2-7, with D possibly matching TRBD1 (6 bases). Trimming shortened V by 8 bases and J by 6 bases, and 17 bases separated the two germline ends. The CDR3 runs to 13 residues. From germline, CDR1 is SNHLY and CDR2 FYNNEI. CDR3 sequence reads: CASALSTRGEQYF. DNA for the CDR3: TGTGCCAGCGCCCTGAGCACCAGGGGCGAGCAGTACTTC.

The chain links TRBV7-6 to TRBJ2-3; TRBD1 might be the D (6 bases). This CDR3 is built from 15 residues. Germline CDR1 and CDR2: SGHVS and FNYEAQ. The V gene lost 4 bases and the J gene lost 0 bases, with 11 bases spanning the gap. The CDR3 DNA reads as TGTGCCAGCAGCTCCAGGGGTTATAGCACAGATACGCAGTATTTT. Translation: CASSSRGYSTDTQYF.

This clone was found once. The J gene is TRBJ1-1, the V gene TRBV7-2; no clear D gene. In germline, CDR1 is SGHTA, CDR2 FQGNSA. The length of the CDR3 is 13 residues. V lost 3 bases to trimming and J lost 6 bases, with 11 bases between them. The CDR3 is CASSFFGDSEAFF. The CDR3 DNA follows: TGTGCCAGCAGCTTTTTTGGAGATTCTGAAGCTTTCTTT.

The chain is built from TRBV4-1 and TRBJ2-7, with TRBD1 matching 8 bases. CDR1 is MGHRA and CDR2 is YSYEKL in the germline V gene. Trimming removed 1 base from V and 0 bases from J; junction bases left unmatched: 2. CDR3 size: 15 residues. CDR3 sequence: CASSQGDRSSYEQYF. In nucleotides, the CDR3 is TGCGCCAGCAGCCAAGGGGACAGGAGCTCCTACGAGCAGTACTTC.

The chain links TRBV11-3 to TRBJ2-2, with 13 bases matching TRBD2. CDR3 size: 19 residues. V shed 5 bases and J 3 bases; nucleotides not matched to a gene: 12. CDR1 is SGHNT and CDR2 is YENEEA in the germline V gene. The CDR3 here is CASSPLLGLAGSYTGELFF. CDR3 nucleotide sequence: TGTGCCAGCAGCCCTCTCTTGGGACTAGCGGGATCTTACACCGGGGAGCTGTTTTTT.

The CDR3 protein is CASRKLDRELSGIGNTIYF. The DNA of the CDR3 is TGTGCCAGCAGAAAGCTGGACAGGGAGCTTTCTGGTATCGGAAACACCATATATTTT. This chain joins TRBV11-2 and TRBJ1-3, with 8 bases lining up with TRBD1. CDR1 and CDR2 (germline): SGHAT, FQNNGV. Losses at the gene ends were 6 bases for V and 4 bases for J; bases not matched to a gene: 20. The CDR3 runs 19 residues.

The chain carries TRBV5-1 and TRBJ2-1; 8 nucleotides line up with TRBD1. Trimming took 4 bases from V and 10 from J; bases not matched to a gene: 19. There are 17 residues in the CDR3. Germline lookup yields CDR1 SGHRS and CDR2 YFSETQ. CDR3: CASSTGQGMGRGEEQFF. CDR3 in DNA: TGCGCCAGCAGCACCGGACAGGGTATGGGAAGGGGCGAGGAGCAGTTCTTC.

The V gene is TRBV2, the J gene TRBJ1-3; D unclear. CDR1 is SNHLY and CDR2 is FYNNEI in the germline V gene. The ends were cut back, 4 bases at V and 3 bases at J, with 13 bases in the middle. This CDR3 spans 15 amino acids. The CDR3 here is CASSVAVAVGNTIYF. CDR3 nucleotides: TGTGCCAGCAGTGTAGCGGTAGCCGTTGGAAACACCATATATTTT.

The sample holds a few counts of this clone. V is TRBV6-1 and J is TRBJ2-1; TRBD2 aligns across 11 bases. Germline trimming cut 7 bases from V and 6 bases from J; bases unmatched to any gene: 5. The CDR3 has 14 residues. Germline V lookup: CDR1 MNHNS, CDR2 SASEGT. In DNA, the CDR3 is TGTGCCAGCACGTCCCTAGCGGGAGGCAATGAGCAGTTCTTC. Its translation: CASTSLAGGNEQFF.

This clone has only a few counts. The chain joins TRBV18 to TRBJ2-7; TRBD2 agrees at 9 bases. This CDR3 comprises 14 residues. Germline CDR1 KGHSH, CDR2 LQKENI. V was clipped by 6 bases and J by 1 base; unmatched bases: 4. The CDR3 region is CASSAGGGSYEQYF. The DNA for the CDR3 is TGTGCCAGCTCTGCGGGGGGGGGATCCTACGAGCAGTACTTC.